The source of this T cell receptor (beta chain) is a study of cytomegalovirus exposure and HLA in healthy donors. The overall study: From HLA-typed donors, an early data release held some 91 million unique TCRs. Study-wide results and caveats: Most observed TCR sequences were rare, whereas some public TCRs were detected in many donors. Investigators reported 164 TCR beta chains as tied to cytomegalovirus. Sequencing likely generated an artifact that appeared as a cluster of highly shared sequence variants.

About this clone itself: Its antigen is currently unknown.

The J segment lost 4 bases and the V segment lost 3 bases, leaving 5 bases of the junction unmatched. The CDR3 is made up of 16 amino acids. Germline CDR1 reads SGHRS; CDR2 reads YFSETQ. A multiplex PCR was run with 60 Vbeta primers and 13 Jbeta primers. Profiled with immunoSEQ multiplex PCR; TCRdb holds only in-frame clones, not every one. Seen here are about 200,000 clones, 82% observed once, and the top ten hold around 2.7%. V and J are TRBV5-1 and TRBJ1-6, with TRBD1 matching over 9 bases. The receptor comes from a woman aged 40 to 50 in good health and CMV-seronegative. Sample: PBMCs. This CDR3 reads CASSSGQGRYNSPLHF. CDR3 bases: TGCGCCAGCAGCTCGGGACAGGGCAGGTATAATTCACCCCTCCACTTT. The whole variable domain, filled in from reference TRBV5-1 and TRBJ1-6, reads KAGVTQTPRYLIKTRGQQVTLSCSPISGHRSVSWYQQTPGQGLQFLFEYFSETQRNKGNFPGRFSGRQFSNSRSEMNVSTLELGDSALYLCASSSGQGRYNSPLHFGNGTRLTVT.